This T cell receptor beta chain was sequenced for a study of blood T cell repertoires in COVID-19. Turning to the study itself: Researchers got acute and convalescent COVID-19 samples from the United States, Italy and Spain. T cells, B-cell-depleted T cells, or PBMCs supplied cDNA or gDNA.

Source study methods: Estimates of nucleated cell counts were drawn from the amplification of reference gene primers. The repertoire was sequenced with immunoSEQ multiplex PCR; TCRdb's copy has only in-frame clones and lacks some. The V and J calls and clone size come from that table; D and trimming were worked out from the DNA. The table shows roughly 150,000 clones, with approximately 75% occurring only once. V was pared by 3 bases and J by 9 bases, with 15 bases between. The CDR3 consists of 14 residues. Germline V lookup: CDR1 LNHDA, CDR2 SQIVND (reference sequence). Sequencing was carried out using peripheral blood. The clonotype comes from a human donor in a cohort sampled during active COVID-19. The chain couples TRBV19 to TRBJ2-1, with a possible D match to TRBD2 (6 bases). The CDR3 coding sequence is TGTGCCAGTAGTATCCCCGGGAGTATCAGTGAGCAGTTCTTC. Residues: CASSIPGSISEQFF.